The rows below give T cell receptor beta chains drawn from one sample of a study of post-analysis software for immune sequencing data. Each CDR3 protein gets one entry after TCRdb re-called the PCR reads with MiXCR. In the table there are 400,000 to 500,000 distinct CDR3 sequences, roughly 38% of which are singletons. Specimen: blood. Receptor source: a girl between 2 and 10 years old with multiple sclerosis. CDR3s include the opening cysteine and the closing phenylalanine or tryptophan. A D gene is named only where the DNA matches it firmly. Clone size, where shown, is once, few, many, or a class for clones that have expanded.

v_gene: TRBV7-2
j_gene: TRBJ2-7
d_gene: .
abundance: .
CDR3aa: CASSLDQPSSYEQYF
CDR3nt: TGTGCCAGCAGCCTGGATCAGCCTTCTTCCTACGAGCAGTACTTC

v_gene: TRBV6-5
j_gene: TRBJ1-5
d_gene: TRBD1
abundance: few
CDR3aa: CASSGTGDQPQHF
CDR3nt: TGTGCCAGCAGCGGGACAGGGGACCAGCCCCAGCATTTT

v_gene: TRBV4-1
j_gene: TRBJ2-7
d_gene: .
abundance: few
CDR3aa: CASSPGPMLSEQYF
CDR3nt: TGCGCCAGCAGCCCAGGACCGATGCTAAGCGAGCAGTACTTC

v_gene: TRBV20-1
j_gene: TRBJ1-6
d_gene: TRBD1
abundance: .
CDR3aa: CSARQGADSPLHF
CDR3nt: TGCAGTGCTAGACAGGGGGCAGATTCACCCCTCCACTTT

v_gene: TRBV7-3
j_gene: TRBJ2-3
d_gene: TRBD1
abundance: few
CDR3aa: CASSKGDREADTQYF
CDR3nt: TGTGCCAGCAGCAAAGGGGACAGGGAAGCAGATACGCAGTATTTT

v_gene: TRBV7-9
j_gene: TRBJ1-1
d_gene: .
abundance: .
CDR3aa: CASSSNLQLNTEAFF
CDR3nt: TGTGCCAGCAGCTCTAACCTACAGCTGAACACTGAAGCTTTCTTT

v_gene: TRBV28
j_gene: TRBJ2-5
d_gene: .
abundance: .
CDR3aa: CASSSTFGGGTYNEQYF
CDR3nt: TGTGCCAGCAGTTCCACTTTTGGGGGAGGCACCTACAATGAGCAGTACTTC

v_gene: TRBV6-1
j_gene: TRBJ2-3
d_gene: TRBD2
abundance: .
CDR3aa: CASGGETSGSSPDTQYF
CDR3nt: TGTGCCAGCGGCGGGGAAACTAGCGGGAGCAGCCCAGATACGCAGTATTTT

v_gene: TRBV20-1
j_gene: TRBJ2-3
d_gene: TRBD1
abundance: .
CDR3aa: CSARRDRGVDTQYF
CDR3nt: TGCAGTGCCCGCCGGGACAGGGGGGTAGATACGCAGTATTTT

v_gene: TRBV18
j_gene: TRBJ2-7
d_gene: .
abundance: few
CDR3aa: CASSPSGQNEQYF
CDR3nt: TGTGCCAGCTCACCATCGGGACAAAACGAGCAGTACTTC

v_gene: TRBV10-3
j_gene: TRBJ2-3
d_gene: TRBD1
abundance: many
CDR3aa: CAIGMGQGITDTQYF
CDR3nt: TGTGCCATCGGAATGGGACAGGGAATCACAGATACGCAGTATTTT

v_gene: TRBV4-2
j_gene: TRBJ2-7
d_gene: TRBD1
abundance: .
CDR3aa: CASSVRDRGSNEQYF
CDR3nt: TGTGCCAGCAGCGTCCGGGACAGGGGGAGCAATGAGCAGTACTTC

v_gene: TRBV7-6
j_gene: TRBJ2-1
d_gene: .
abundance: .
CDR3aa: CASSLAAGGAYNEQFF
CDR3nt: TGTGCCAGCAGCTTAGCCGCCGGCGGGGCCTACAATGAGCAGTTCTTC

v_gene: TRBV29-1
j_gene: TRBJ2-5
d_gene: TRBD2
abundance: few
CDR3aa: CSVEVGELAGVEQYF
CDR3nt: TGCAGCGTTGAAGTGGGGGAACTAGCGGGAGTTGAGCAGTACTTC